The source of this T cell receptor (beta chain) is a study of T cell responses to AZD1222 COVID-19 vaccine. General study results and limits: Sampled repertoires all dated from after the peak T cell response. Spike-spanning, vaccine-associated CD4 TCRs were dominant at 160-218 and 743-854. Two doses of AZD1222 preceded a rise in Spike-specific TCR breadth and depth. Of the AZD1222 recipients, only five to seven were seropositive at baseline.

The method was immunoSEQ multiplex PCR; TCRdb's version includes in-frame clones alone and lacks a portion of them. The table has roughly 130,000 clones, approximately 90% seen once. A remark on this clone: Its antigen is not known.

The CDR3 sequence is 17 residues long. V was cut by 0 bases and J by 5 bases, with 19 bases left in between. CDR1 is LNHNV, CDR2 YYDKDF, per germline (reference sequence). The sequence was obtained from an adult in good health. This material consisted of peripheral blood, taken on day 0 of AZD1222 vaccination. V and J are TRBV15 and TRBJ1-1; the D is unclear. The CDR3 region is CATSRELDLGGRTEAFF. The DNA of the CDR3 is TGTGCCACCAGCAGAGAACTGGATCTGGGAGGTAGGACTGAAGCTTTCTTT. The full variable domain, rest sourced from reference TRBV15 and TRBJ1-1, is DAMVIQNPRYQVTQFGKPVTLSCSQTLNHNVMYWYQQKSSQAPKLLFHYYDKDFNNEADTPDNFQSRRPNTSFCFLDIRSPGLGDTAMYLCATSRELDLGGRTEAFFGQGTRLTVV.